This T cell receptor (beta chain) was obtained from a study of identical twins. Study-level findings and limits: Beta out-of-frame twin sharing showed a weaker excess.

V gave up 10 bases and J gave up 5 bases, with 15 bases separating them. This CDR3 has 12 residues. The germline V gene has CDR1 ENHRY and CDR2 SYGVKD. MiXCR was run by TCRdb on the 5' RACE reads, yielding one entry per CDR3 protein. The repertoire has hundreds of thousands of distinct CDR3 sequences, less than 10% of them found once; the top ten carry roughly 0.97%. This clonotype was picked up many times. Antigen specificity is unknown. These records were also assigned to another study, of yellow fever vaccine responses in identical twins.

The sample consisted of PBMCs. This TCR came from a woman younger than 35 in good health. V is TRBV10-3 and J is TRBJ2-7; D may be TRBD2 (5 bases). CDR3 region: CATLGGPHEQYF. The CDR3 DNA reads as TGTGCCACCCTCGGCGGGCCGCACGAGCAGTACTTC.